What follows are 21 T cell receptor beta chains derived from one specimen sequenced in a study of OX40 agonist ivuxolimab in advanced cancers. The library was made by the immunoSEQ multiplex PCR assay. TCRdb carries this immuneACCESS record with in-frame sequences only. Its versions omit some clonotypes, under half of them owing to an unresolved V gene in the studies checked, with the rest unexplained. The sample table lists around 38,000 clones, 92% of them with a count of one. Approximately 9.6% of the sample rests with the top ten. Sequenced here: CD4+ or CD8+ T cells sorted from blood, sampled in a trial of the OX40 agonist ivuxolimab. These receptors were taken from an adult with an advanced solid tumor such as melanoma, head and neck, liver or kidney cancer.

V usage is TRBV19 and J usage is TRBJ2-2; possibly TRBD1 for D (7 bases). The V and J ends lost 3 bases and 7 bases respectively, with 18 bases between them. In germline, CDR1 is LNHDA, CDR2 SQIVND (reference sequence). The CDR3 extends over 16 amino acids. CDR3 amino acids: CASSMLARGPDGELFF. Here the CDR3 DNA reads TGTGCCAGTAGTATGCTAGCGAGGGGGCCTGACGGGGAGCTGTTTTTT.

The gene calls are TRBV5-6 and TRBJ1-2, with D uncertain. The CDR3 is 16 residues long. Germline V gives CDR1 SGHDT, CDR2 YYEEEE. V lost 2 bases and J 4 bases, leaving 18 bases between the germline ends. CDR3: CASSLGSQRFSYGYTF. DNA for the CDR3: TGTGCCAGCAGCTTAGGAAGCCAGAGGTTTTCCTATGGCTACACCTTC.

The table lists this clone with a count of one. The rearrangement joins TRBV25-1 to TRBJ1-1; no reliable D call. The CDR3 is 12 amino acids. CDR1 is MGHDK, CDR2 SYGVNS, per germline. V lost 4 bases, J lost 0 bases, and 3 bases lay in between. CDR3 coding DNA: TGTGCCAGCAGTGGATTGAACACTGAAGCTTTCTTT. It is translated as CASSGLNTEAFF.

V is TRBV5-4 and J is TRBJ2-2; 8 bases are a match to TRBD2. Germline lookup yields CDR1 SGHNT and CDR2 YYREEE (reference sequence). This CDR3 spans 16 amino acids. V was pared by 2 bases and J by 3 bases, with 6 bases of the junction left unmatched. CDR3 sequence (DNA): TGTGCCAGCAGCTTTAAGCGGGAGTCGTACACCGGGGAGCTGTTTTTT. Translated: CASSFKRESYTGELFF.

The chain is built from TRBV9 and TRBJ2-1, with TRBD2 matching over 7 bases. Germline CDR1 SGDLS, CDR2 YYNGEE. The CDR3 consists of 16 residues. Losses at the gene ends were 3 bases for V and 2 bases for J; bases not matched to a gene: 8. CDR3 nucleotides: TGTGCCAGCAGCGGGGGAGGGGCGGCCCCCTACAATGAGCAGTTCTTC. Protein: CASSGGGAAPYNEQFF.

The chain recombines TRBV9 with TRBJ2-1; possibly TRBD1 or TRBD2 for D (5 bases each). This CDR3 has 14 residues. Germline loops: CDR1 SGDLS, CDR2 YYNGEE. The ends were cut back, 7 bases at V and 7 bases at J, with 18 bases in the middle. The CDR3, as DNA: TGTGCCAGCCAGGGAGAGGGAGCGGTGAATGAGCAGTTCTTC. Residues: CASQGEGAVNEQFF. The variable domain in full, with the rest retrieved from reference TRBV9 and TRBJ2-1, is DSGVTQTPKHLITATGQRVTLRCSPRSGDLSVYWYQQSLDQGLQFLIQYYNGEERAKGNILERFSAQQFPDLHSELNLSSLELGDSALYFCASQGEGAVNEQFFGPGTRLTVL.

In DNA, the CDR3 is TGTGCCAGCAGTCCCGGACAGGGAGGATATGGCTACACCTTC. Encoded protein: CASSPGQGGYGYTF. J is TRBJ1-2 and V is TRBV2; 8 bases fit TRBD1. J gave up 5 bases and V 5 bases, and 7 bases lay outside the gene matches. The CDR3 covers 14 residues. The germline CDR1 and CDR2 sequences are SNHLY and FYNNEI.

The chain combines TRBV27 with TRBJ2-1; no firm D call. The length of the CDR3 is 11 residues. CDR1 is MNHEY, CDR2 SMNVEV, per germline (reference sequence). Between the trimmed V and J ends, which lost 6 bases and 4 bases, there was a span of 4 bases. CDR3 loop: CASSQYNEQFF. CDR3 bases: TGTGCCAGCAGCCAATACAATGAGCAGTTCTTC.

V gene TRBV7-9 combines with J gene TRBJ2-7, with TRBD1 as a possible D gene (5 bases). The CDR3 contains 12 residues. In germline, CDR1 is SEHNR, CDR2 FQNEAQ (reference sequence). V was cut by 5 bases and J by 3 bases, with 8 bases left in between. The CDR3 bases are TGTGCCAGCAGCCCGGACAACTACGAGCAGTACGTC. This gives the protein CASSPDNYEQYV.

The DNA for the CDR3 is TGTGCCATCAGTGACCCGACAGGGAAAGTCAACACCGGGGAGCTGTTTTTT. Translation: CAISDPTGKVNTGELFF. The chain has TRBV10-3 and TRBJ2-2; 7 nucleotides align to TRBD1. The J segment lost 2 bases and the V segment lost 3 bases, leaving 9 bases of the junction unmatched. The CDR3 is made up of 17 amino acids. Germline loops: CDR1 ENHRY, CDR2 SYGVKD.

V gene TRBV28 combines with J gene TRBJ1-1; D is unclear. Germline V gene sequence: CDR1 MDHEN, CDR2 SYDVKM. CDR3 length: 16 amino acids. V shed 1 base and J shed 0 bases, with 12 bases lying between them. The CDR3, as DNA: TGTGCCAGCAGTTTATTAGGATTCGGGATGAACACTGAAGCTTTCTTT. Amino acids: CASSLLGFGMNTEAFF. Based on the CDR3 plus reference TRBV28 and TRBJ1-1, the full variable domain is DVKVTQSSRYLVKRTGEKVFLECVQDMDHENMFWYRQDPGLGLRLIYFSYDVKMKEKGDIPEGYSVSREKKERFSLILESASTNQTSMYLCASSLLGFGMNTEAFFGQGTRLTVV.

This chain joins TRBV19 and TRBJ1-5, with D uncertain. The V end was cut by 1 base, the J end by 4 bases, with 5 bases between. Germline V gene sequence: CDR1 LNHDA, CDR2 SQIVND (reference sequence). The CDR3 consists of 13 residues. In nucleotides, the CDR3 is TGTGCCAGTAGTATAGTACTAAATCAGCCCCAGCATTTT. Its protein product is CASSIVLNQPQHF.

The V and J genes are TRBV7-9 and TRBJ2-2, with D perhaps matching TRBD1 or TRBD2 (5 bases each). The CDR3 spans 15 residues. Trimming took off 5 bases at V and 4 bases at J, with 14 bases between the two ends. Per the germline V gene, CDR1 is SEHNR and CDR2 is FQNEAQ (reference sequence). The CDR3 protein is CASSPDRGATGELFF. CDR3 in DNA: TGTGCCAGCAGCCCAGATCGAGGGGCCACCGGGGAGCTGTTTTTT.

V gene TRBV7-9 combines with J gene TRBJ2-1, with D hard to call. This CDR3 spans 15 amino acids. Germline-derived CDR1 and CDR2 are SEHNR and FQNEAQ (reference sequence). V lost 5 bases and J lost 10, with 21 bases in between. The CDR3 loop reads CASSQAQSVATEQFF. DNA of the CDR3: TGTGCCAGCAGCCAAGCCCAGTCCGTGGCTACCGAGCAGTTCTTC.

In nucleotides, the CDR3 is TGTGCCAGCAGCTTAGGACGGGGGAAATCCTACGAGCAGTACTTC. Its protein is CASSLGRGKSYEQYF. V and J are TRBV5-5 and TRBJ2-7; D is perhaps TRBD2 (6 bases). CDR3 length equals 15 residues. The germline gives CDR1 SGHKS, CDR2 YYEKEE (reference sequence). Trimming took 2 bases from V and 1 from J, leaving 13 bases between them.

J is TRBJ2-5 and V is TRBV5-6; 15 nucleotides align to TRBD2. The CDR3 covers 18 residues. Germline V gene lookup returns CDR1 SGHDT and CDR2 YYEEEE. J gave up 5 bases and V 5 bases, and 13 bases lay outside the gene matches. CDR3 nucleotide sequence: TGTGCCAGCAGGCTTTGGTGGACTAGCGGGAGGGCCAGGGAGACCCAGTACTTC. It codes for CASRLWWTSGRARETQYF. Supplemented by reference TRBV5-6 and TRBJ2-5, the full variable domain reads DAGVTQSPTHLIKTRGQQVTLRCSPKSGHDTVSWYQQALGQGPQFIFQYYEEEERQRGNFPDRFSGHQFPNYSSELNVNALLLGDSALYLCASRLWWTSGRARETQYFGPGTRLLVL.

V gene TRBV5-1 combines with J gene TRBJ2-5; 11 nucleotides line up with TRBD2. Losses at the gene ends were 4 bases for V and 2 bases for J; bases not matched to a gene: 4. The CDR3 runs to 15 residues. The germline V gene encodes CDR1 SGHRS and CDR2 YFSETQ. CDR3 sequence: CASSPGLAAQETQYF. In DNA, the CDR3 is TGCGCCAGCAGCCCGGGACTAGCGGCTCAAGAGACCCAGTACTTC.

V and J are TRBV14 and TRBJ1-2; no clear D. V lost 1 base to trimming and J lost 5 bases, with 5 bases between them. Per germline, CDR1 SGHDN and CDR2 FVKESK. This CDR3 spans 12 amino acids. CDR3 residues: CASSQAPYGYTF. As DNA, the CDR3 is TGTGCCAGCAGCCAAGCTCCTTATGGCTACACCTTC.

This chain's CDR3 is CSVGFPETQYF. CDR3 bases: TGCAGCGTTGGGTTTCCGGAGACCCAGTACTTC. V usage is TRBV29-1 and J usage is TRBJ2-5; D is ambiguous. Germline V gene sequence: CDR1 SQVTM, CDR2 ANQGSEA. The V end was cut by 4 bases, the J end by 5 bases, with 8 bases between. The CDR3 spans 11 residues.

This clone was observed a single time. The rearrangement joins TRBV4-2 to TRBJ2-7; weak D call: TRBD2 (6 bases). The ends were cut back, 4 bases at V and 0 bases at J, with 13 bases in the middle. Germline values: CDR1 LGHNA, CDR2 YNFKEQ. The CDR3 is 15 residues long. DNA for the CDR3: TGTGCCAGCAGCCGGGAAAGCGGGCTCTCCTACGAGCAGTACTTC. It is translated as CASSRESGLSYEQYF.

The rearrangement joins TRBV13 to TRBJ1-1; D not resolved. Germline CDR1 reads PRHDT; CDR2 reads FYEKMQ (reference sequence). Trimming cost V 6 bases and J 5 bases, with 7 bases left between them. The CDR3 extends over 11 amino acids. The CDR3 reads CASRQWTEAFF. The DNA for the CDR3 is TGTGCCAGCAGGCAGTGGACTGAAGCTTTCTTT.